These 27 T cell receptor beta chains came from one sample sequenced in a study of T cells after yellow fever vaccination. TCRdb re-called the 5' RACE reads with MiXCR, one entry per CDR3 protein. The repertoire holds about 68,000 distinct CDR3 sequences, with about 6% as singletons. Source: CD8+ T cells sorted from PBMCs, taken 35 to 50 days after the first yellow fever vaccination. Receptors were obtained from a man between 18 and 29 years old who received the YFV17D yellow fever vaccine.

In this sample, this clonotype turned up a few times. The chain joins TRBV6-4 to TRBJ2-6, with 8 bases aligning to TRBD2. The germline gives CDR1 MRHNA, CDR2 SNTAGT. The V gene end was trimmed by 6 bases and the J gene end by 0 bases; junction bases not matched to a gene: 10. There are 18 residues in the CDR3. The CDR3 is CASRTLQLAVSGANVLTF. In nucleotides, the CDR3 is TGTGCCAGCAGGACTTTGCAACTAGCGGTCTCTGGGGCCAACGTCCTGACTTTC.

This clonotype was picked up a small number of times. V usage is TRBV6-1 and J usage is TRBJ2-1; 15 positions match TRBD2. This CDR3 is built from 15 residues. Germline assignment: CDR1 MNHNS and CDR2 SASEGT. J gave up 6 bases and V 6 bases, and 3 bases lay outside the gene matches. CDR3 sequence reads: CASSRTSGGANEQFF. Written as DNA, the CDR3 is TGTGCCAGCAGCCGGACTAGCGGGGGGGCCAATGAGCAGTTCTTC.

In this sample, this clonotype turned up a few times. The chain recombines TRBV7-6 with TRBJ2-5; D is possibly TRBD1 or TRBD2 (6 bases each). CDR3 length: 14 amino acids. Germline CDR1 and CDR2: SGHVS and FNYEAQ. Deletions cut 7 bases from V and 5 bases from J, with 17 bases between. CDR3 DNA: TGTGCCAGCATCACTTCGGGGGCAGGGGAGACCCAGTACTTC. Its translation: CASITSGAGETQYF.

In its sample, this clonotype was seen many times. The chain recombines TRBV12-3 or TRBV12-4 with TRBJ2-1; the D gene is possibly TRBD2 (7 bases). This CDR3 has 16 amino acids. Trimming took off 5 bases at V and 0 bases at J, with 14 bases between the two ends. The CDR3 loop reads CASSTLRGASYNEQFF. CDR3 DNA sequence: TGTGCCAGCAGTACCCTTCGGGGGGCCTCCTACAATGAGCAGTTCTTC.

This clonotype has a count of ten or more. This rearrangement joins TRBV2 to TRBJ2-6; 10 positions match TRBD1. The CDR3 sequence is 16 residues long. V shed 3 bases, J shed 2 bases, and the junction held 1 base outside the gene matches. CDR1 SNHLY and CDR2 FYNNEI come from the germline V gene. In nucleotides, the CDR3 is TGTGCCAGCAGTGAGGGACAGGGGCCTGGGGCCAACGTCCTGACTTTC. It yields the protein CASSEGQGPGANVLTF.

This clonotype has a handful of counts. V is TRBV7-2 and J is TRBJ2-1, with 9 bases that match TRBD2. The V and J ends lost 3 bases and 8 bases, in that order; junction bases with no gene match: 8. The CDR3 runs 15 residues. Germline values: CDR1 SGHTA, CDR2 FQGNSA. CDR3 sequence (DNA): TGTGCCAGCAGCTTGGGACTAGCCCCATCCCATGAGCAGTTCTTC. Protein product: CASSLGLAPSHEQFF. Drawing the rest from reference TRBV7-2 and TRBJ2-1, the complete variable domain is GAGVSQSPSNKVTEKGKDVELRCDPISGHTALYWYRQSLGQGLEFLIYFQGNSAPDKSGLPSDRFSAERTGGSVSTLTIQRTQQEDSAVYLCASSLGLAPSHEQFFGPGTRLTVL.

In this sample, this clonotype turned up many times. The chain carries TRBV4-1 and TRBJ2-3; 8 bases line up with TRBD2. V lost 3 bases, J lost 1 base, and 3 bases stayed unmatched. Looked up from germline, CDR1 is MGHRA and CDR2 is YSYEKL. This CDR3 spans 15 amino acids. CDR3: CASSHLAGRTDTQYF. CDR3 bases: TGCGCCAGCAGCCACCTAGCGGGCCGCACAGATACGCAGTATTTT.

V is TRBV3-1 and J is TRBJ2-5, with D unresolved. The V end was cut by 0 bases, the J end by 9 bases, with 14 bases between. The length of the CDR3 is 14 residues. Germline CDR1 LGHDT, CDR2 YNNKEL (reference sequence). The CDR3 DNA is TGTGCCAGCAGCCAAGATCTTGGATTCAGGTCCCAGTACTTC. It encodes CASSQDLGFRSQYF.

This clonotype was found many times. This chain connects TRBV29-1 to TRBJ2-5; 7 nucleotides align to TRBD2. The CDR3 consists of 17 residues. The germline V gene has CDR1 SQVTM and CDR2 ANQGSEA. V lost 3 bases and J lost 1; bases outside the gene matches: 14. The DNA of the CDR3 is TGCAGCGTTGAGGGGGAATCTGACGGGGGGACCCAAGAGACCCAGTACTTC. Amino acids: CSVEGESDGGTQETQYF.

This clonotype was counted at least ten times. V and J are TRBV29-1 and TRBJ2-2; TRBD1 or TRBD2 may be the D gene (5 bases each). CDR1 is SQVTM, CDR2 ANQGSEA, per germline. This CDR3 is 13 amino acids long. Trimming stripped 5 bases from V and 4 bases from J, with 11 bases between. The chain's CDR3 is CSVWGSSTGELFF. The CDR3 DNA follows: TGCAGCGTTTGGGGGTCGTCCACCGGGGAGCTGTTTTTT.

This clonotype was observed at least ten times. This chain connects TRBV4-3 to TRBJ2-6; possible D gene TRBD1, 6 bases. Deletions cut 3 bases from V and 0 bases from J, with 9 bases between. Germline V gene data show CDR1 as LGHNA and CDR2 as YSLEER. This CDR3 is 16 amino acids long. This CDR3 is CASSQDSPSGANVLTF. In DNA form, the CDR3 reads TGCGCCAGCAGCCAGGACAGTCCCTCTGGGGCCAACGTCCTGACTTTC.

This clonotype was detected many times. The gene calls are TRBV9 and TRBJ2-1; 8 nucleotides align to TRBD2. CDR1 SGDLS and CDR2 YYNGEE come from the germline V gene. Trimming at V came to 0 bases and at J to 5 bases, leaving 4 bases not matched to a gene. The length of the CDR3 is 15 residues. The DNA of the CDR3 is TGTGCCAGCAGCGTAGCGGGGGGGCGAAACAATGAGCAGTTCTTC. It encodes CASSVAGGRNNEQFF.

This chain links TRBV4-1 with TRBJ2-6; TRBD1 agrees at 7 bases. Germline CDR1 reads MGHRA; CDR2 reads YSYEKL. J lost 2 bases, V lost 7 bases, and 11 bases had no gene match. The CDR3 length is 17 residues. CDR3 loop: CASTDPRDSAGANVLTF. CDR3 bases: TGCGCCAGCACTGATCCCCGGGACAGCGCTGGGGCCAACGTCCTGACTTTC.

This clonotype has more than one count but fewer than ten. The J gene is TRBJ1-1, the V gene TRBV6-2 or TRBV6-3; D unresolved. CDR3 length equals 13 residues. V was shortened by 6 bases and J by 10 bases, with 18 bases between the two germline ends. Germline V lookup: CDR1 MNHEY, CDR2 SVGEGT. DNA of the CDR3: TGTGCCAGCAGCCGCCCGCCTCCTCTCGCAGCTTTCTTT. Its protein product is CASSRPPPLAAFF.

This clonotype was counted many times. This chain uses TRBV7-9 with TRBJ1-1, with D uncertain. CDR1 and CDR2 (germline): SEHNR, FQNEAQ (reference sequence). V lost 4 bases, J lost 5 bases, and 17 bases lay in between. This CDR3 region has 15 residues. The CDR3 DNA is TGTGCCAGCAGCTCCGAAGACCGAGGTAGGACTGAAGCTTTCTTT. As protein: CASSSEDRGRTEAFF.

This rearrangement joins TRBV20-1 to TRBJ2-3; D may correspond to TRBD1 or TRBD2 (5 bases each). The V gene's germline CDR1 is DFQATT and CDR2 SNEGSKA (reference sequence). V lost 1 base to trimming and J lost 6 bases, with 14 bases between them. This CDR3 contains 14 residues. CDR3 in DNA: TGCAGTGCTAGAGCCGAAGGGACCTCGGATACGCAGTATTTT. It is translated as CSARAEGTSDTQYF.

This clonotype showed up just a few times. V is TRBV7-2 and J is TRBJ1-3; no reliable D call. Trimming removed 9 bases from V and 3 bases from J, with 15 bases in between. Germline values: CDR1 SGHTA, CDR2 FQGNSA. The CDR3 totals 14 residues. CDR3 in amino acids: CASSDAARGNTIYF. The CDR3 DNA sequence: TGTGCCAGTTCGGACGCTGCCCGTGGAAACACCATATATTTT.

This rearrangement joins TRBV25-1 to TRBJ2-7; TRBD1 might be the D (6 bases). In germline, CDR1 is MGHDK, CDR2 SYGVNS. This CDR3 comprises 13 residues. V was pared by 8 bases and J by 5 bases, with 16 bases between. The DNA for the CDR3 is TGTGCCAGCGGGAATTTGGGACAAAACGAGCAGTACTTC. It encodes CASGNLGQNEQYF.

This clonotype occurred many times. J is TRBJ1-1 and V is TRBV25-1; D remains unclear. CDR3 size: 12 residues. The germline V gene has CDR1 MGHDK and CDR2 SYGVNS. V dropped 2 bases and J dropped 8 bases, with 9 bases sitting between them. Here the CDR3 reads CASSEKAEEAFF. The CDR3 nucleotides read TGTGCCAGCAGTGAAAAGGCAGAAGAAGCTTTCTTT.

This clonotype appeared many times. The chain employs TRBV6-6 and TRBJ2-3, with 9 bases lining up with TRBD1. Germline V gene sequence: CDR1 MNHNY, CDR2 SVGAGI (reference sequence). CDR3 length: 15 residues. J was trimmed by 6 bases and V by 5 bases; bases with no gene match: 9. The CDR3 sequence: CASSSSGQGIDTQYF. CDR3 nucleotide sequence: TGTGCCAGCAGTAGTTCGGGACAGGGTATCGATACGCAGTATTTT.

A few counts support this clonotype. The CDR3 loop is CASSVEYQHNEQFF. CDR3 nucleotide sequence: TGTGCCAGCAGCGTAGAATATCAGCACAATGAGCAGTTCTTC. The chain employs TRBV9 and TRBJ2-1; D is undetermined. V lost 0 bases and J 5 bases, leaving 9 bases between the germline ends. The CDR3 sequence is 14 residues long. The germline gives CDR1 SGDLS, CDR2 YYNGEE.

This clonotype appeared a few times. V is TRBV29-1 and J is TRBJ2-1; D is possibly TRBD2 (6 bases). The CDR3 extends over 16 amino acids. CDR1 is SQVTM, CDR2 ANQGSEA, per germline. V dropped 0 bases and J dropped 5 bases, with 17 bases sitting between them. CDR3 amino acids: CSVEDSEQEGHNEQFF. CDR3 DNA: TGCAGCGTTGAAGATTCGGAACAGGAGGGCCACAATGAGCAGTTCTTC.

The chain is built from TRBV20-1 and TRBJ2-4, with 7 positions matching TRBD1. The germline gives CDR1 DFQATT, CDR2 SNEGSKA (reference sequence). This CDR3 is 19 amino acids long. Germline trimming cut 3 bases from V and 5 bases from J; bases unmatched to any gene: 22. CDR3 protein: CSASDVKGETGSVQNIQYF. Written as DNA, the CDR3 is TGCAGTGCTAGCGACGTGAAAGGGGAGACAGGGTCTGTCCAAAACATTCAGTACTTC.

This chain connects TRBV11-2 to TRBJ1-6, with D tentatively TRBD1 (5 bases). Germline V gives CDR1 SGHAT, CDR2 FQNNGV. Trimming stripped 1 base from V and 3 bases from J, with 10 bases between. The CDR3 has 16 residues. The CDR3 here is CASSLGGPIYNSPLHF. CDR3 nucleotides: TGTGCCAGCAGCTTAGGGGGCCCTATCTATAATTCACCCCTCCACTTT.

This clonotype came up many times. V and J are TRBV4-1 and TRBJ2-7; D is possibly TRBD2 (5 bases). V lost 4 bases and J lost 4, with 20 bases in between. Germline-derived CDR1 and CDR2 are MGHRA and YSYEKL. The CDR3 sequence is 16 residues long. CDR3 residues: CASSPILQTGKYEQYF. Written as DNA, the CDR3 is TGCGCCAGCAGCCCGATTCTCCAGACGGGAAAATACGAGCAGTACTTC.

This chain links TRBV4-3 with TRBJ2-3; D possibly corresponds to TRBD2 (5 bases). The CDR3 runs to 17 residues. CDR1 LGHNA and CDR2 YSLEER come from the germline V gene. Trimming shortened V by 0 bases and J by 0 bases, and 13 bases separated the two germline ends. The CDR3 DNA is TGCGCCAGCAGCCAAGAAGCGCCGGGAACTAGCACAGATACGCAGTATTTT. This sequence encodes CASSQEAPGTSTDTQYF.

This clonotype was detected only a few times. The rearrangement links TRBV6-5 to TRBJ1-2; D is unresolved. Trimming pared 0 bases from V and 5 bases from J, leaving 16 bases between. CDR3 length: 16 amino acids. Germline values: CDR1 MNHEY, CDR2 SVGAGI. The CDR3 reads CASSYSRTRLWYGYTF. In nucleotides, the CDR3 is TGTGCCAGCAGTTACTCGAGGACGCGCCTCTGGTATGGCTACACCTTC.